This TCR beta chain came from a study of blood T cell repertoires in COVID-19. Study-wide background: The cDNA or gDNA used as material had been derived from T cells, B-cell-depleted T cells, or PBMCs.

This CDR3 is 15 amino acids long. CDR1 and CDR2 (germline): SGDLS, YYNGEE. V was cut by 4 bases and J by 4 bases, with 15 bases left in between. Assay: immunoSEQ multiplex PCR; the TCRdb copy retains only in-frame clones and omits some. The table records tens of thousands of clones, about 85% of them present only once. This clone appeared a single time. The sequenced sample consisted of peripheral blood. The genes are TRBV9 and TRBJ2-1, with a weak D call TRBD1 (6 bases). This TCR was sampled from a man of 80 years or more with acute or convalescent COVID-19. The CDR3 protein is CASSPQGQPYNEQFF. CDR3 bases: TGTGCCAGCAGCCCCCAGGGGCAACCATACAATGAGCAGTTCTTC.